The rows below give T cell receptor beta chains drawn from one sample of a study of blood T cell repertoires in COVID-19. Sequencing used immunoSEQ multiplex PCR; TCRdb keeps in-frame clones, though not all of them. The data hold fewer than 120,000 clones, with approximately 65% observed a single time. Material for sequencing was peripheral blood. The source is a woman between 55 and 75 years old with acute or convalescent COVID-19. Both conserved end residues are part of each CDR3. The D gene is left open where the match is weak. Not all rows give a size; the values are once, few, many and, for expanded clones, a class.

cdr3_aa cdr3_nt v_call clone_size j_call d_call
CASSPPTSGGVTDTQYF TGTGCCAGCTCACCACCGACTAGCGGGGGGGTAACAGATACGCAGTATTTT TRBV18 - TRBJ2-3 TRBD2
CASSRESGGAFPQYF TGTGCCAGCAGCCGCGAGAGCGGGGGGGCTTTTCCCCAGTACTTC TRBV14 - TRBJ2-5 TRBD2
CASSRTTGGGGYTF TGTGCCAGCAGCCGAACGACAGGGGGCGGGGGCTACACCTTC TRBV27 - TRBJ1-2 TRBD1
CASSSPQGYTF TGTGCCAGCAGTTCCCCCCAGGGCTACACCTTC TRBV28 - TRBJ1-2 -
CASSLTSSGNTIYF TGTGCCAGCAGCTTGACAAGCTCTGGAAACACCATATATTTT TRBV7-3 - TRBJ1-3 -
CASSSIGGLGEQFF TGTGCCAGCTCTTCCATCGGGGGGCTCGGTGAGCAGTTCTTC TRBV18 - TRBJ2-1 -
CASREGTAGNTIYF TGTGCCAGCAGGGAAGGGACAGCTGGAAACACCATATATTTT TRBV6-1 - TRBJ1-3 TRBD1
CASSFTLAVTDTQYF TGTGCCAGCAGTTTTACGTTGGCAGTCACAGATACGCAGTATTTT TRBV6-5 - TRBJ2-3 -
CASSSRGQGGGEAFF TGTGCCAGCAGTTCTAGAGGACAGGGGGGTGGAGAAGCTTTCTTT TRBV6-2/TRBV6-3 once TRBJ1-1 TRBD1
CASSTVQGLSPLHF TGTGCCAGCAGCACGGTGCAGGGGCTTTCACCCCTCCACTTT TRBV14 few TRBJ1-6 -
CASSLDYGYTF TGTGCCAGCAGCCTCGACTATGGCTACACCTTC TRBV13 - TRBJ1-2 -
CASSQPRDSQETQYF TGTGCCAGCAGCCAGCCCCGGGACAGCCAAGAGACCCAGTACTTC TRBV3-1/TRBV3-2 - TRBJ2-5 TRBD1
CASSLGPGWNTEAFF TGTGCCAGCAGCTTAGGTCCAGGCTGGAACACTGAAGCTTTCTTT TRBV11-2 - TRBJ1-1 -
CASSEAGTGGSETQYF TGTGCCAGCAGTGAAGCCGGGACAGGGGGCTCGGAGACCCAGTACTTC TRBV2 - TRBJ2-5 TRBD1
CASSGGLRAGEETQYF TGTGCCAGCAGCGGCGGACTGAGAGCGGGGGAAGAGACCCAGTACTTC TRBV9 - TRBJ2-5 TRBD2
CASSLGIAGRVTGELFF TGTGCCAGCAGCTTAGGGATCGCAGGGAGGGTCACCGGGGAGCTGTTTTTT TRBV7-8 few TRBJ2-2 TRBD2
CASSLATGGGQDTQYF TGTGCCAGCAGCTTGGCGACAGGGGGAGGCCAAGATACGCAGTATTTT TRBV5-4 - TRBJ2-3 TRBD1
CASSRGTASGNTIYF TGTGCCAGCAGTCGAGGGACAGCCTCTGGAAACACCATATATTTT TRBV28 - TRBJ1-3 TRBD1